This T cell receptor beta chain was found in a study of T cell clonotyping in hematopoietic cell transplantation. Using immunoSEQ multiplex PCR, the repertoire was profiled, and TCRdb retains in-frame clones only, with some absent. Here the sample spans more than 20,000 clones, about nine tenths being singletons. The CDR3 has 14 residues. The V and J ends lost 4 bases and 1 base respectively, with 11 bases between them. The germline CDR1 and CDR2 sequences are SGHRS and YFSETQ. Documented time point: recipient sample about 28 days before transplant, after cytoreduction. This clone occurred once. The clonotype was recovered from a man between 18 and 29 years old with biphenotypic leukemia. Some clones in this sample may be carry-over from other donors' samples. Sample: peripheral blood mononuclear cells, taken before stem cell transplant. J is TRBJ1-1 and V is TRBV5-1; D remains ambiguous. The CDR3 reads CASSTRVSNTEAFF. DNA of the CDR3: TGCGCCAGCAGCACTAGAGTATCGAACACTGAAGCTTTCTTT.